Given below is one TCR beta chain in context. What it binds is not known. These data come from a study of T cells in localized non-small cell lung cancer. Regarding the study as a whole: Owing to sequencing of a solitary tumor region, heterogeneity cannot be discounted. Out of the top 100 tumor clones, a median around 57 were seen in adjacent lung. T cell clonality was highest in uninvolved adjacent lung, above tumor. With higher T cell density in blood came longer overall survival.

V was clipped by 7 bases and J by 2 bases, with 15 bases between them. Looked up from germline, CDR1 is LNHDA and CDR2 is SQIVND (reference sequence). This CDR3 has 14 residues. This table comes from immunoSEQ multiplex PCR, and its TCRdb copy is limited to in-frame clones, with some not included. The top ten clones hold 6.5% to 9.5% of a sample with about 1,300 clones, around 38% of them seen once. This TCR was recovered from a male donor older than 55 with stage III lung adenocarcinoma. This rearrangement joins TRBV19 to TRBJ2-7; D tentatively reads TRBD1 or TRBD2 (5 bases each). Material: lung tumor tissue, obtained before any cancer treatment. The CDR3 region has the DNA TGTGCCAGTACCCCGCCCGGGGCCCCCTACGAGCAGTACTTC. Amino acids: CASTPPGAPYEQYF.